This T cell receptor (beta chain) stems from a study of OX40 agonist ivuxolimab in advanced cancers. Study overall: Patient treatment consisted of intravenous ivuxolimab administration every 2 weeks at 0.01 to 10 mg/kg. Patients achieving partial responses numbered three: one hepatocellular carcinoma case and two cutaneous melanoma cases. General study results and limits: Partial responders at 0.1-3.0 mg/kg showed near-lowest clonal expansion. Expanded peripheral T cells had an undetermined antigen specificity.

Germline CDR1 and CDR2: ENHRY and SYGVKD. The ends lost 6 bases at V and 3 bases at J; junction bases unmatched: 6. This CDR3 region has 14 residues. In regard to this clone: Antigen: not known.

Data came from immunoSEQ multiplex PCR; TCRdb stores just in-frame clones and leaves some out. The table records approximately 70,000 clones, roughly 90% of them present only once. The V and J genes are TRBV10-3 and TRBJ2-5, with 8 bases that match TRBD1. Sequenced here: CD4+ or CD8+ T cells sorted from blood, sampled in a trial of the OX40 agonist ivuxolimab. This TCR came from an adult with an advanced solid tumor such as melanoma, head and neck, liver or kidney cancer. This chain's CDR3 is CAISPETGEETQYF. In DNA form, the CDR3 reads TGTGCCATCAGCCCAGAGACAGGGGAAGAGACCCAGTACTTC.